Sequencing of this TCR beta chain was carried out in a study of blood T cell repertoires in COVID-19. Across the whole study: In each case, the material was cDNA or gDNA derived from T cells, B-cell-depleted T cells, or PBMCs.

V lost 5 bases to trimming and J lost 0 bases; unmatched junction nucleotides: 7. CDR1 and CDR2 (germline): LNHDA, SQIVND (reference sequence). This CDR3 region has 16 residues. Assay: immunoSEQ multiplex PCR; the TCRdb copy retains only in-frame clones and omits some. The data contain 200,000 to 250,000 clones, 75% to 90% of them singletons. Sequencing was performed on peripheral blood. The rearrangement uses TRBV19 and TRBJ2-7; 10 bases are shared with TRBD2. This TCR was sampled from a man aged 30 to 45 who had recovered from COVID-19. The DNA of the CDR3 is TGTGCCAGTAGTCCCGGACTAGCGGCCTTCTCCTACGAGCAGTACTTC. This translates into CASSPGLAAFSYEQYF. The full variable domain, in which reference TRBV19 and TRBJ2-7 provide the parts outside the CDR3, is DGGITQSPKYLFRKEGQNVTLSCEQNLNHDAMYWYRQDPGQGLRLIYYSQIVNDFQKGDIAEGYSVSREKKESFPLTVTSAQKNPTAFYLCASSPGLAAFSYEQYFGPGTRLTVT.